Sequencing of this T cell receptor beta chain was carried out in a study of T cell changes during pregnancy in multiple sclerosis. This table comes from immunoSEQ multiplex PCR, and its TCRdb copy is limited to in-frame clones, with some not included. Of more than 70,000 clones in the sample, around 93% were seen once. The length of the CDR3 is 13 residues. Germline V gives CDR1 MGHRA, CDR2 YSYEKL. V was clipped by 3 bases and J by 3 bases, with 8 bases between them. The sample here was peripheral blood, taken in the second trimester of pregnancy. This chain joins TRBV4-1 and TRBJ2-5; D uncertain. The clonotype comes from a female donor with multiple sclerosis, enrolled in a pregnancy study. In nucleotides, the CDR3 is TGCGCCAGCAGCCAGGTCCACAAAGAGACCCAGTACTTC. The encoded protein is CASSQVHKETQYF.